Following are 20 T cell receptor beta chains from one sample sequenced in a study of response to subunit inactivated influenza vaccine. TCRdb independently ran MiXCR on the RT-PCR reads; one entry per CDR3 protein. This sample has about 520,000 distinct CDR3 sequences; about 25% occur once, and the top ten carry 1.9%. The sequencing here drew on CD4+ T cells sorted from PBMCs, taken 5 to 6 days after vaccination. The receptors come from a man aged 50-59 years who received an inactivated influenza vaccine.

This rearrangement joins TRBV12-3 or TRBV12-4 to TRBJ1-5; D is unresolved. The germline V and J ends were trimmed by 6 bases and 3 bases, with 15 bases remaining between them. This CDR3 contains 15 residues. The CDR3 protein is CASSRLVGNNQPQHF. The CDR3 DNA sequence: TGTGCCAGCAGCCGGTTAGTGGGAAACAATCAGCCCCAGCATTTT.

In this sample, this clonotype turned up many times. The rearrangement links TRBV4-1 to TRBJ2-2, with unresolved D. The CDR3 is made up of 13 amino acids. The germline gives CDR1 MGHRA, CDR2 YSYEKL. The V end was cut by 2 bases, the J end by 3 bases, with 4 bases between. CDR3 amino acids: CASSQRDTGELFF. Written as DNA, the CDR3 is TGCGCCAGCAGCCAACGGGACACCGGGGAGCTGTTTTTT.

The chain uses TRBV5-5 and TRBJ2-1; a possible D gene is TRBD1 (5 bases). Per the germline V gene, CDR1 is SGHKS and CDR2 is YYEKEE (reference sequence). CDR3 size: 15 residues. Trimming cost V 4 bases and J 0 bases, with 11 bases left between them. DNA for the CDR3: TGTGCCAGCAGCCGACTCGACAGCTCCTACAATGAGCAGTTCTTC. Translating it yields CASSRLDSSYNEQFF.

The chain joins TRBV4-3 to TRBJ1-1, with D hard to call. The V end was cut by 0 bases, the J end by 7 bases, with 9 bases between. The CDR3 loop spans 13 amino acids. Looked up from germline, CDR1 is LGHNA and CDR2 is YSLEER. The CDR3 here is CASSQDLNFEAFF. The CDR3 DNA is TGCGCCAGCAGCCAAGATTTGAATTTTGAAGCTTTCTTT.

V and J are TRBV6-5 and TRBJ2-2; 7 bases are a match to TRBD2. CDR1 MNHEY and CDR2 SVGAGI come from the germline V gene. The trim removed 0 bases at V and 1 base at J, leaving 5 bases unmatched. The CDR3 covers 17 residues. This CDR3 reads CASSYSYTSVNTGELFF. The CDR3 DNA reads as TGTGCCAGCAGTTACTCGTATACTAGCGTGAACACCGGGGAGCTGTTTTTT.

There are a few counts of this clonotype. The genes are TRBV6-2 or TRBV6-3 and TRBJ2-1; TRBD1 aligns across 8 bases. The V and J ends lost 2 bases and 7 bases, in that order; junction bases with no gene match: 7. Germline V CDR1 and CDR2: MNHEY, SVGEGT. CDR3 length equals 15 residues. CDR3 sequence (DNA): TGTGCCAGCAGTTACCCCCGGACAGGGCGGAATGAGCAGTTCTTC. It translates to CASSYPRTGRNEQFF.

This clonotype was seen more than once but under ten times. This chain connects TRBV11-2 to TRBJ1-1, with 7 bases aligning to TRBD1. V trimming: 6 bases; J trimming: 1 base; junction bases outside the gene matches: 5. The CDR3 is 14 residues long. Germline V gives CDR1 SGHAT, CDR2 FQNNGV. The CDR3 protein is CASRGGTANTEAFF. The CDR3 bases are TGTGCCAGCAGAGGGGGCACCGCGAACACTGAAGCTTTCTTT.

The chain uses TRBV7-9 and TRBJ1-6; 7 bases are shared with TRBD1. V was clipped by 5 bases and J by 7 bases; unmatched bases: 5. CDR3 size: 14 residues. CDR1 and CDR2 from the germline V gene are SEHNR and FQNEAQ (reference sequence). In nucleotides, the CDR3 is TGTGCCAGCAGCCTAGACAGGGTCAATTCACCCCTCCACTTT. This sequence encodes CASSLDRVNSPLHF.

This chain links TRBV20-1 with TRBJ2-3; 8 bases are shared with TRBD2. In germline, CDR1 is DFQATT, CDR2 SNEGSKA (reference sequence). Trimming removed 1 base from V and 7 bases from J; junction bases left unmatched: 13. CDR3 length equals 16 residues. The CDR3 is CSARGVASGSSYTQYF. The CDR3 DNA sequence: TGCAGTGCTAGAGGAGTAGCCAGCGGGAGTTCTTATACGCAGTATTTT.

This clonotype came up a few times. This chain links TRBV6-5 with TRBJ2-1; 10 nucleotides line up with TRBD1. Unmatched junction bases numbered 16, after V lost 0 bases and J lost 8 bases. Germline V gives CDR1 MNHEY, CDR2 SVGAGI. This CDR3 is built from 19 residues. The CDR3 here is CASSYSTGGRGGTYDEQFF. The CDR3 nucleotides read TGTGCCAGCAGTTACTCGACAGGGGGCCGGGGGGGTACGTACGATGAGCAGTTCTTC.

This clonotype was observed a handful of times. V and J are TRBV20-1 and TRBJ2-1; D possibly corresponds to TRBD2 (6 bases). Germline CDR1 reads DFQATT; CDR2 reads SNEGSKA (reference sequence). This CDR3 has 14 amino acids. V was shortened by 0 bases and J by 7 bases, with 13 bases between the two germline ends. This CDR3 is CSARDSGGSNEQFF. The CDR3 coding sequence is TGCAGTGCTAGAGATAGTGGGGGGTCGAATGAGCAGTTCTTC.

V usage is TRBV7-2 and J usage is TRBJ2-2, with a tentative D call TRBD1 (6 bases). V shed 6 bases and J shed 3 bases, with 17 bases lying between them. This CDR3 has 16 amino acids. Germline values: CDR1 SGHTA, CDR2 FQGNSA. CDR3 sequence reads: CASRREGVVYTGELFF. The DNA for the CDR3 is TGTGCCAGCAGAAGAGAGGGGGTGGTTTACACCGGGGAGCTGTTTTTT.

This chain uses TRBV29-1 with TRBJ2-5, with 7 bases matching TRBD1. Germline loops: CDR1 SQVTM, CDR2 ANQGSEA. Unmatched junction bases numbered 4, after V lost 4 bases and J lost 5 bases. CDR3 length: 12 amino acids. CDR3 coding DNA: TGCAGCGTTGGACAGGGAACGGAGACCCAGTACTTC. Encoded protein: CSVGQGTETQYF.

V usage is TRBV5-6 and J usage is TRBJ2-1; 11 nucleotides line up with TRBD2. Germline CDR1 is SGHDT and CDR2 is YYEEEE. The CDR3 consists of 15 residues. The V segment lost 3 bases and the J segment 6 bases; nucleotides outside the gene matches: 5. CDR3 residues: CASSWGLAALNEQFF. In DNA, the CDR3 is TGTGCCAGCAGCTGGGGACTAGCGGCGCTCAATGAGCAGTTCTTC.

The CDR3 DNA reads as TGTGCCAGCAGGGGCGGACAGGGGGCACAAGAGACCCAGTACTTC. It translates to CASRGGQGAQETQYF. V gene TRBV12-3 or TRBV12-4 combines with J gene TRBJ2-5, with 11 bases aligning to TRBD1. There are 15 residues in the CDR3. V lost 6 bases, J lost 2 bases, and 5 bases stayed unmatched.

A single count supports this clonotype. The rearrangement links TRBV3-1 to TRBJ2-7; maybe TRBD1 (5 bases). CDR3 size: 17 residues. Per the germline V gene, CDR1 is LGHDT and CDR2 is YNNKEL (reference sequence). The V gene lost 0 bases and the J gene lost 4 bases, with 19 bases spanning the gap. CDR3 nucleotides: TGTGCCAGCAGCCAAGAGGTAGGGCTTATTAGGGGATACGAGCAGTACTTC. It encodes CASSQEVGLIRGYEQYF.

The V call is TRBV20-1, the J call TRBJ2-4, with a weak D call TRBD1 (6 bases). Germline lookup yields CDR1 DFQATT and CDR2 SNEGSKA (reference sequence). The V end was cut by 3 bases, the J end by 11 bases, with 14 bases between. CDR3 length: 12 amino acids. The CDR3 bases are TGCAGTGCTAGTGGGGGCAGGCTCCTTCAGTACTTC. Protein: CSASGGRLLQYF.

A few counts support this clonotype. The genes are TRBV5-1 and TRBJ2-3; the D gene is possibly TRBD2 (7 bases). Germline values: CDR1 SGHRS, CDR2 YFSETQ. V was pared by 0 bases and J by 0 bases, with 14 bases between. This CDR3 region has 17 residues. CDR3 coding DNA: TGCGCCAGCAGCTTGGATTCGGGGGGCCTAAGCACAGATACGCAGTATTTT. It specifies CASSLDSGGLSTDTQYF.

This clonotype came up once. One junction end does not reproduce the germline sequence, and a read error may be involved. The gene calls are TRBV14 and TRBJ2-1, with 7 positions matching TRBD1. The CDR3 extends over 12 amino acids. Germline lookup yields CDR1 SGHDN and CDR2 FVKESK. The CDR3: CASSEDRVKEFF. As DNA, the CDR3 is TGTGCCAGCAGCGAAGACAGGGTTAAGGAGTTCTTC.

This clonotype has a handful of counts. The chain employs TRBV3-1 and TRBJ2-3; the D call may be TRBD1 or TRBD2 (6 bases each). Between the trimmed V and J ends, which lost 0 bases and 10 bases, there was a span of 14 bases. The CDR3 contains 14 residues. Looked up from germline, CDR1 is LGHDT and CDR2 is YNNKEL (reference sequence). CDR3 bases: TGTGCCAGCAGCCAAGATCAAGGGGGGCGCGCGCAGTATTTT. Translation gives CASSQDQGGRAQYF.